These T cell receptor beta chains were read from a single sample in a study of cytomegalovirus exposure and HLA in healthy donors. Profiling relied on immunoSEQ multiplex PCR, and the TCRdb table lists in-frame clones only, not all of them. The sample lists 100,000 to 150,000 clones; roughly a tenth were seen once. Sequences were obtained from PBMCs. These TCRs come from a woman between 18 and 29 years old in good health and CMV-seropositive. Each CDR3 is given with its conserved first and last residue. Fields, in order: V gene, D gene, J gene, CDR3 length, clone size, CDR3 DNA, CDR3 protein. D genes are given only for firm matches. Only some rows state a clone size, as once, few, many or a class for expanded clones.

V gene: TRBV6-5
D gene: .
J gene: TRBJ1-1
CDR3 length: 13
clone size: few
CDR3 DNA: TGTGCCAGCAGTTACTCCCGCCAGGACAGAGCTTTCTTT
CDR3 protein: CASSYSRQDRAFF

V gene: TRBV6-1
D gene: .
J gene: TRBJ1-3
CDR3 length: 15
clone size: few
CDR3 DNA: TGTGCCAGCAGTACTTCTACAGTAAATGGAAACACCATATATTTT
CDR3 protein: CASSTSTVNGNTIYF

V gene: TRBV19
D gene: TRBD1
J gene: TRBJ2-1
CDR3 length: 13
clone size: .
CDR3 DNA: TGTGCCAGTAATAACAGGGGATACAATGAGCAGTTCTTC
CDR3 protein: CASNNRGYNEQFF

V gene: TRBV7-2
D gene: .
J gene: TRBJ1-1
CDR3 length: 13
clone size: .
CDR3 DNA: TGTGCCAGCAGCTTGGGGCCGAAAACTGAAGCTTTCTTT
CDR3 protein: CASSLGPKTEAFF

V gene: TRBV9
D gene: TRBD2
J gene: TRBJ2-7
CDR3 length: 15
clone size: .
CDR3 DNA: TGTGCCAGCAGCGCTCTAGCGGGAGTCTCCTACGAGCAGTACTTC
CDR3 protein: CASSALAGVSYEQYF

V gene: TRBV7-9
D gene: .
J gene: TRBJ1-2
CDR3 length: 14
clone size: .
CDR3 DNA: TGTGCCAGCGCCAGCGATCGAGCTAACTATGGCTACACCTTC
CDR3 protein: CASASDRANYGYTF

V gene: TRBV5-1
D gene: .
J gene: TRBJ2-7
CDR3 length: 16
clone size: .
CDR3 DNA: TGCGCCAGCAGCTTGGTCGGGGAACTAAGCTCCTACGAGCAGTACTTC
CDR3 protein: CASSLVGELSSYEQYF

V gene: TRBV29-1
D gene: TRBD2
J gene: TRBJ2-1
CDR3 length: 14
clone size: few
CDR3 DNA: TGCAGCGTTGCCCCGGGGCGGGAGGGCAATGAGCAGTTCTTC
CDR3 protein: CSVAPGREGNEQFF

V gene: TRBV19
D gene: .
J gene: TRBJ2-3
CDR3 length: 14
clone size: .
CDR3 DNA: TGTGCCAGTAGTAGCCAGGGGGGTACAGATACGCAGTATTTT
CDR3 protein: CASSSQGGTDTQYF

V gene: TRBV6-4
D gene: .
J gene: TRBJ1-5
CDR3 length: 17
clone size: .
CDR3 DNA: TGTGCCGGCAGTGAATCGGACCCGGGCAGGGCTCACCAGCCCCAGCATTTT
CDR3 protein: CAGSESDPGRAHQPQHF

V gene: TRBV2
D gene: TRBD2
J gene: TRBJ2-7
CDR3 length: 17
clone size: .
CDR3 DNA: TGTGCCAGCAGTGAGGCTAGCGGGAGAAAGGGCGGTTACGAGCAGTACTTC
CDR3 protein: CASSEASGRKGGYEQYF

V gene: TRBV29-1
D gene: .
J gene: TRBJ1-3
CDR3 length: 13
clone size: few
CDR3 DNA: TGCAGCGTTGTCAGGGACTCTGGAAACACCATATATTTT
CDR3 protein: CSVVRDSGNTIYF

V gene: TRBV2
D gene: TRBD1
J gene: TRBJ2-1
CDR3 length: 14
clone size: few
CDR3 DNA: TGTGCCAGCAATGAAGACCAGGGGGCGGGTGAGCAGTTCTTC
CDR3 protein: CASNEDQGAGEQFF

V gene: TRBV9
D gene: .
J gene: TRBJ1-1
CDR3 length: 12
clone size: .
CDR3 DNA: TGTGCCAGCAGCCCAGGGCCAGTTGGAGCTTTCTTT
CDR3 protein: CASSPGPVGAFF

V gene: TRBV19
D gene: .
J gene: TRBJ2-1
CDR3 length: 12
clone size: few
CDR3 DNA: TGTGCCAGTAGTACCTATGACTGGGAGCAGTTCTTC
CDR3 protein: CASSTYDWEQFF

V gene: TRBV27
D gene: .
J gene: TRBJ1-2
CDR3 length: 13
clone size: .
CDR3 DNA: TGTGCCAGCAGCCCGACAGGAAACTATGGCTACACCTTC
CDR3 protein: CASSPTGNYGYTF

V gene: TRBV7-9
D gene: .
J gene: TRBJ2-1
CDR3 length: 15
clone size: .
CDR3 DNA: TGTGCCAGCACCGGGGAGGGGGAGAGGTCCGATGAGCAGTTCTTC
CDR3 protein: CASTGEGERSDEQFF

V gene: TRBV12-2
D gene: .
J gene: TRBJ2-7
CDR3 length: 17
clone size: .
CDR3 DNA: TGTGCAAGTCGCCAAATCGGGACTCACGGGGCTCCATACGAGCAGTACTTC
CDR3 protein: CASRQIGTHGAPYEQYF

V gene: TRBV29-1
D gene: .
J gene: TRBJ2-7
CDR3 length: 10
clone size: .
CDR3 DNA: TGCAGCGTCCTCACGGGGGAGCAGTACTTC
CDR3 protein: CSVLTGEQYF

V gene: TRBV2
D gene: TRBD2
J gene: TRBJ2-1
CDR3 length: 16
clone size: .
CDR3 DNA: TGTGCCAGCAGTGAAGCTACTAGCGGGATCTCCCCCGAGCAGTTCTTC
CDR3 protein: CASSEATSGISPEQFF

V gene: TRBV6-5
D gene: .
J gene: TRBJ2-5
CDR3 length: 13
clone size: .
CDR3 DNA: TGTGCCAGCAGTAGGGACATTGAGGAGACCCAGTACTTC
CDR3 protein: CASSRDIEETQYF

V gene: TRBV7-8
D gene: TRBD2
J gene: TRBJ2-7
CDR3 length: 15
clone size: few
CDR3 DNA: TGTGCCAGCTCTCGAGGACTAGCGGGAGTGGACGAGCAGTACTTC
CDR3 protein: CASSRGLAGVDEQYF

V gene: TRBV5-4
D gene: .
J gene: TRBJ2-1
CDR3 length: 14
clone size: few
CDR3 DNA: TGTGCCAGCAGCTTGTTGGGGCTGAGTGATGAGCAGTTCTTC
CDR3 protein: CASSLLGLSDEQFF

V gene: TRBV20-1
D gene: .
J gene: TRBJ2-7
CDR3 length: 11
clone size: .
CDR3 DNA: TGCAGTGCTAGGCAGGGCGGCGAGCAGTACTTC
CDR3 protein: CSARQGGEQYF

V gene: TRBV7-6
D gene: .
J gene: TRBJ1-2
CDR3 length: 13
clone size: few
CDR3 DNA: TGTGCCAGCAGCTTCAATCCACAGATGGACTACACCTTC
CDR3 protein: CASSFNPQMDYTF

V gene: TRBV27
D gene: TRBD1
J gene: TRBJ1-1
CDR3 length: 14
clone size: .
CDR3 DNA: TGTGCCAGCAGTTACGACAGGGGATACACTGAAGCTTTCTTT
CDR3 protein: CASSYDRGYTEAFF

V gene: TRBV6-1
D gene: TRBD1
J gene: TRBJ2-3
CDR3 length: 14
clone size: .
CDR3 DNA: TGTGCCAGCAGTGCAGGGGGCCCCACAGATACGCAGTATTTT
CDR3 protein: CASSAGGPTDTQYF

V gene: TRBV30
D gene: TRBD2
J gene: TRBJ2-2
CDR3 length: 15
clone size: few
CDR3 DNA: TGTGCCTGGAGTCAGGGCGGGAGGAGCACCGGGGAGCTGTTTTTT
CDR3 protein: CAWSQGGRSTGELFF

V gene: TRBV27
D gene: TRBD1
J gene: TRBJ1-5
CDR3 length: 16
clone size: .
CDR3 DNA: TGTGCCAGCAGTCGACAGGGTTGGGCAAGCAATCAGCCCCAGCATTTT
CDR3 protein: CASSRQGWASNQPQHF

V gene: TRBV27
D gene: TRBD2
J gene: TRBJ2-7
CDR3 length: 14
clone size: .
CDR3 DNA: TGTGCCAGCTCCAGCGGGAGTATAGCCTACGAGCAGTACTTC
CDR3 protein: CASSSGSIAYEQYF

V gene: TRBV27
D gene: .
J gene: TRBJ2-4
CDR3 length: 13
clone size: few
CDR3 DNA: TGTGCCAGCAGTCAGACTAGTCTCGCCATTCAGTACTTC
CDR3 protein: CASSQTSLAIQYF

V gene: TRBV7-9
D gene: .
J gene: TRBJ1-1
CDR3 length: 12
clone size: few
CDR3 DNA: TGTGCCAGCAGCGCCACGGTTCCTGAAGCTTTCTTT
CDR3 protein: CASSATVPEAFF

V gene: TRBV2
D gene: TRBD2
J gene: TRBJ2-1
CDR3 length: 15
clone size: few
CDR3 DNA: TGTGCCAGCAGTGAGTTTATACTTAGCGGGAGGGAGCAGTTCTTC
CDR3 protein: CASSEFILSGREQFF

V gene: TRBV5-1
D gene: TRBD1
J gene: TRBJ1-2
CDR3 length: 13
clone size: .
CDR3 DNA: TGCGCCAGCAGCTTGTTACAGGGGTATGGCTACACCTTC
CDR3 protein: CASSLLQGYGYTF

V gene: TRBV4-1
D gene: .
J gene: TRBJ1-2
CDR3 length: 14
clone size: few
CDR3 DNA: TGCGCCAGCAGCCAAGATTTGGAGCCCTTGGGCTACACCTTC
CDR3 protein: CASSQDLEPLGYTF

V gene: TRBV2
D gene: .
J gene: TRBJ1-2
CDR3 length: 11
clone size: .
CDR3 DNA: TGTGCCAGCAGGGACACCTATGGCTACACCTTC
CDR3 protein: CASRDTYGYTF

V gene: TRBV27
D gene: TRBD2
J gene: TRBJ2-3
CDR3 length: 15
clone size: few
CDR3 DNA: TGTGCCAGCAGCCCAGGGCTAGCGGGAGAGAATACGCAGTATTTT
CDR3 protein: CASSPGLAGENTQYF

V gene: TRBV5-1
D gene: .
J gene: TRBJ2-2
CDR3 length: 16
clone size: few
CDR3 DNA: TGCGCCAGCAGCTTGGCCGGGACACATGACACCGGGGAGCTGTTTTTT
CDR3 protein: CASSLAGTHDTGELFF

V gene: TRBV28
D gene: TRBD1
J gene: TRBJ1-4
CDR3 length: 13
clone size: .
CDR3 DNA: TGTGCCAGCACGGGACAGGGTTGGACAAAACTGTTTTTT
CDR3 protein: CASTGQGWTKLFF

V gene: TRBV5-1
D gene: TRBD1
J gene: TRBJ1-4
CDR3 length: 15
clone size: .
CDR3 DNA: TGCGCCAGCAGTCCAATGGGGGCAGGGGGTGAAAAACTGTTTTTT
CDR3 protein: CASSPMGAGGEKLFF

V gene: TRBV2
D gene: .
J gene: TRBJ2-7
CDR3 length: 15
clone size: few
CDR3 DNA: TGTGCCAGCAGTGAAGCGCCCGGACAGTCCTACGAGCAGTACTTC
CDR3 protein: CASSEAPGQSYEQYF

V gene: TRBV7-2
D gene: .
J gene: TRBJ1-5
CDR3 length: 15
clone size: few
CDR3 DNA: TGTGCCAGCAGTCCCACTGGAGGGTACAATCAGCCCCAGCATTTT
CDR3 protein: CASSPTGGYNQPQHF

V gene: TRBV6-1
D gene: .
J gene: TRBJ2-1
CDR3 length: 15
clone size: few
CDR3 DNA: TGTGCCAGCAGTGAGTTGTTTACTAGCTACAATGAGCAGTTCTTC
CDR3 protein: CASSELFTSYNEQFF

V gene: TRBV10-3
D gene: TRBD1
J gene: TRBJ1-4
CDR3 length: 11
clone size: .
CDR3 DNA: TGTGCCTTCCCAGGGGGCGGAAAACTGTTTTTT
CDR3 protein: CAFPGGGKLFF

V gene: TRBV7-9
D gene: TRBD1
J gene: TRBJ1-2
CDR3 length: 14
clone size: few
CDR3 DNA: TGTGCCAGCAGCCGCCTACAGGGGGAAGATGGCTACACCTTC
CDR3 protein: CASSRLQGEDGYTF

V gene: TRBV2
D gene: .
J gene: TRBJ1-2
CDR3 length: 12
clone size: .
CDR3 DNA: TGTGCCAGCAGTGAAATAGACTATGGCTACACCTTC
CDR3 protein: CASSEIDYGYTF

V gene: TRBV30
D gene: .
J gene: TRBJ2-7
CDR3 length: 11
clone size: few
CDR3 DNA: TGTGCCTCCGATGAGGGATACGAGCAGTACTTC
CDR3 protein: CASDEGYEQYF

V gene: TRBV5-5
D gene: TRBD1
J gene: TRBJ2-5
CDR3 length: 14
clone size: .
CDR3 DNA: TGTGCCAGCAGCGCTGGGGGACAGCAAGAGACCCAGTACTTC
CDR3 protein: CASSAGGQQETQYF

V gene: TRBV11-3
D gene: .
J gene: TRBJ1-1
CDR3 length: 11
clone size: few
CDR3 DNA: TGTGCCAGCAGCTCTGGAGGTGAAGCTTTCTTT
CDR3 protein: CASSSGGEAFF